This paragraph reports one T cell receptor beta chain. Investigators reverse transcribed all isolated RNA, so they sequenced expressed TCRB transcripts. The data were produced by immunoSEQ multiplex PCR, yet TCRdb's version contains in-frame clones alone and is incomplete. The sample contains about 900,000 clones, 15% to 20% of which appear only once. This sample was taken from a study of beta chain features in type 1 diabetes. The sequence came from a young woman in good health. Sequencing used naive CD4+ T cells from blood.

The CDR3 loop is CASSILAARLNEQFF. The CDR3 region has the DNA TGTGCCAGTAGTATACTAGCGGCTAGGCTCAATGAGCAGTTCTTC. The chain uses TRBV19 and TRBJ2-1, with 7 nucleotides matching TRBD2. Germline V gene data show CDR1 as LNHDA and CDR2 as SQIVND (reference sequence). The trim removed 2 bases at V and 6 bases at J, leaving 7 bases unmatched. This CDR3 spans 15 amino acids.